A single sample gave rise to the 30 T cell receptor beta chains below, sequenced in a study of cytomegalovirus exposure and HLA in healthy donors. A multiplex PCR was run with 60 Vbeta primers and 13 Jbeta primers. Assay used: immunoSEQ multiplex PCR; TCRdb lists only in-frame clones, some missing. The sample holds around 67,000 clones; 75% to 85% are singletons and the top ten take roughly 8%. The specimen was PBMCs. The receptors come from a man in his late teens or twenties in good health and CMV-seropositive.

This sequence joins TRBV10-3 and TRBJ1-5; D perhaps matches TRBD1 (5 bases). Germline loops: CDR1 ENHRY, CDR2 SYGVKD. The ends were cut back, 7 bases at V and 7 bases at J, with 23 bases in the middle. The CDR3 consists of 16 residues. CDR3: CAIIWGPAGSQQPQHF. As DNA, the CDR3 is TGTGCCATCATTTGGGGTCCGGCAGGGTCGCAGCAGCCCCAGCATTTT.

V usage is TRBV30 and J usage is TRBJ1-1; D may be TRBD1 (6 bases). V was cut by 0 bases and J by 3 bases, with 14 bases left in between. This CDR3 has 15 amino acids. CDR1 is GTSNPN, CDR2 SVGIG, per germline (reference sequence). For the CDR3, the DNA is TGTGCCTGGAGTGTACTAGGGGGGGAAGACACTGAAGCTTTCTTT. Translation: CAWSVLGGEDTEAFF.

This chain connects TRBV7-7 to TRBJ2-7; no firm D call. V was pared by 7 bases and J by 7 bases, with 11 bases between. CDR3 size: 11 residues. Germline V CDR1 and CDR2: SSHAT, FNYEAQ (reference sequence). The CDR3 here is CASTRRVEQYF. DNA for the CDR3: TGTGCCAGCACCCGACGGGTTGAGCAGTACTTC.

The V gene is TRBV25-1, the J gene TRBJ1-1; 8 positions match TRBD1. The J segment lost 0 bases and the V segment lost 11 bases, leaving 5 bases of the junction unmatched. Germline CDR1 and CDR2: MGHDK and SYGVNS. This CDR3 has 13 residues. The DNA for the CDR3 is TGTGCCGGACAGGGCTCGATGAACACTGAAGCTTTCTTT. Its protein product is CAGQGSMNTEAFF.

The CDR3 here is CASRGDYNTEAFF. CDR3 DNA sequence: TGTGCCAGCAGGGGGGACTATAACACTGAAGCTTTCTTT. The genes are TRBV2 and TRBJ1-1; tentatively, D is TRBD1 (5 bases). Germline V lookup: CDR1 SNHLY, CDR2 FYNNEI. V lost 6 bases and J 2 bases, leaving 10 bases between the germline ends. The CDR3 has 13 amino acids.

CDR3 nucleotides: TGTGCCAGCAGCCTCTTAGCGGGAGCGGAGACCCAGTACTTC. Its translation is CASSLLAGAETQYF. The chain has TRBV7-9 and TRBJ2-5, with 9 bases fitting TRBD2. The CDR3 has 14 residues. The ends lost 5 bases at V and 5 bases at J; junction bases unmatched: 6. Germline V gene sequence: CDR1 SEHNR, CDR2 FQNEAQ (reference sequence). Based on the CDR3 plus reference TRBV7-9 and TRBJ2-5, the full variable domain is DTGVSQNPRHKITKRGQNVTFRCDPISEHNRLYWYRQTLGQGPEFLTYFQNEAQLEKSRLLSDRFSAERPKGSFSTLEIQRTEQGDSAMYLCASSLLAGAETQYFGPGTRLLVL.

V and J are TRBV10-3 and TRBJ1-2, with D possibly being TRBD1 (5 bases). The germline gives CDR1 ENHRY, CDR2 SYGVKD. CDR3 size: 12 residues. V lost 10 bases and J 8 bases, leaving 17 bases between the germline ends. The CDR3 DNA follows: TGTGCCACCAGGGTAGGGGAAGAGGGCTACACCTTC. It yields the protein CATRVGEEGYTF.

The J gene is TRBJ2-3, the V gene TRBV18; no firm D call. This CDR3 has 14 amino acids. The V end lost 3 bases, the J end lost 2 bases, and 9 bases lay between the germline ends. CDR1 and CDR2 (germline): KGHSH, LQKENI. The CDR3 is CASSPLLSTDTQYF. CDR3 DNA sequence: TGTGCCAGCTCACCTCTCCTATCCACAGATACGCAGTATTTT.

The chain employs TRBV4-1 and TRBJ2-2; 7 bases line up with TRBD2. This CDR3 contains 17 residues. Germline CDR1 MGHRA, CDR2 YSYEKL. V was pared by 0 bases and J by 2 bases, with 6 bases of the junction left unmatched. In DNA form, the CDR3 reads TGCGCCAGCAGCCAAGATTGGGGCGGGGGAAACACCGGGGAGCTGTTTTTT. This translates into CASSQDWGGGNTGELFF.

The chain joins TRBV29-1 to TRBJ1-2, with a possible D match to TRBD1 (6 bases). The CDR3 loop spans 12 amino acids. CDR1 and CDR2 (germline): SQVTM, ANQGSEA. Deletions cut 8 bases from V and 8 bases from J, with 18 bases between. In DNA, the CDR3 is TGCAGCTTTGGCGGGGGGGCGGACGGCTACACCTTC. Translation: CSFGGGADGYTF.

This chain connects TRBV2 to TRBJ2-7, with D unresolved. The CDR3 spans 13 residues. Trimming pared 7 bases from V and 4 bases from J, leaving 14 bases between. Looked up from germline, CDR1 is SNHLY and CDR2 is FYNNEI. This CDR3 reads CASTEAVLYEQYF. The DNA for the CDR3 is TGTGCCAGCACGGAAGCCGTACTTTACGAGCAGTACTTC. The whole variable domain, remainder taken from reference TRBV2 and TRBJ2-7, is EPEVTQTPSHQVTQMGQEVILRCVPISNHLYFYWYRQILGQKVEFLVSFYNNEISEKSEIFDDQFSVERPDGSNFTLKIRSTKLEDSAMYFCASTEAVLYEQYFGPGTRLTVT.

The chain couples TRBV6-4 to TRBJ2-2; no reliable D call. This CDR3 is built from 13 residues. Looked up from germline, CDR1 is MRHNA and CDR2 is SNTAGT. Trimming pared 5 bases from V and 4 bases from J, leaving 8 bases between. The CDR3 sequence: CASSQTRTGELFF. The CDR3 DNA reads as TGTGCCAGCAGTCAAACACGCACCGGGGAGCTGTTTTTT.

The V call is TRBV29-1, the J call TRBJ2-3, with TRBD1 identical over 7 bases. CDR3 length: 16 residues. The trim removed 0 bases at V and 6 bases at J, leaving 12 bases unmatched. CDR1 and CDR2 from the germline V gene are SQVTM and ANQGSEA. The CDR3 region is CSVEDLVSRGKDTQYF. The DNA for the CDR3 is TGCAGCGTTGAAGATCTCGTTAGCAGGGGGAAGGATACGCAGTATTTT.

The V gene is TRBV7-2, the J gene TRBJ2-5; no clear D gene. The CDR3 length is 12 residues. Trimming shortened V by 2 bases and J by 5 bases, and 6 bases separated the two germline ends. From germline, CDR1 is SGHTA and CDR2 FQGNSA. The CDR3 DNA reads as TGTGCCAGCAGCTTAAACCGGGAGACCCAGTACTTC. Protein: CASSLNRETQYF.

The V gene is TRBV2, the J gene TRBJ2-5, with a weak D call TRBD2 (6 bases). Germline V gene sequence: CDR1 SNHLY, CDR2 FYNNEI. The CDR3 length is 12 residues. Trimming cost V 7 bases and J 5 bases, with 11 bases left between them. Here the CDR3 DNA reads TGTGCCAGCAAAGGAGGGATGGAGACCCAGTACTTC. This encodes CASKGGMETQYF. Variable domain in full (rest from reference TRBV2 and TRBJ2-5): EPEVTQTPSHQVTQMGQEVILRCVPISNHLYFYWYRQILGQKVEFLVSFYNNEISEKSEIFDDQFSVERPDGSNFTLKIRSTKLEDSAMYFCASKGGMETQYFGPGTRLLVL.

The chain links TRBV7-9 to TRBJ2-5; TRBD1 matches at 9 bases. Losses at the gene ends were 5 bases for V and 3 bases for J; bases not matched to a gene: 7. The CDR3 spans 15 residues. Looked up from germline, CDR1 is SEHNR and CDR2 is FQNEAQ (reference sequence). The CDR3 DNA follows: TGTGCCAGCAGCGCCTCGGACAGGGGAAAAGAGACCCAGTACTTC. It specifies CASSASDRGKETQYF.

The CDR3 nucleotides are TGTGCCAGCTCACCACCTATGAGTAACACTGAAGCTTTCTTT. It specifies CASSPPMSNTEAFF. The V gene is TRBV18, the J gene TRBJ1-1; D remains unclear. Germline loops: CDR1 KGHSH, CDR2 LQKENI. Trimming removed 0 bases at V and 2 bases at J, with 7 bases between. CDR3 length equals 14 residues.

This clone appeared a few times. The chain couples TRBV4-1 to TRBJ2-2, with 7 bases lining up with TRBD1. The junction had 3 bases not matched to a gene; V was cut back by 2 bases and J by 0 bases. Per the germline V gene, CDR1 is MGHRA and CDR2 is YSYEKL. CDR3 length: 16 amino acids. DNA for the CDR3: TGCGCCAGCAGCCAACAGACAGGGCCGAACACCGGGGAGCTGTTTTTT. It specifies CASSQQTGPNTGELFF.

This clone has a handful of counts. This chain links TRBV10-2 with TRBJ2-7; D uncertain. The V end lost 3 bases, the J end lost 3 bases, and 6 bases lay between the germline ends. The CDR3 sequence is 12 residues long. Looked up from germline, CDR1 is WSHSY and CDR2 is SAAADI. The CDR3 spells CASSDEDYEQYF. Written as DNA, the CDR3 is TGCGCCAGCAGTGACGAGGACTACGAGCAGTACTTC.

The chain has TRBV11-3 and TRBJ2-6; weak D call: TRBD1 (5 bases). Per germline, CDR1 SGHNT and CDR2 YENEEA. The CDR3 covers 15 residues. The ends were cut back, 4 bases at V and 2 bases at J, with 9 bases in the middle. CDR3 amino acids: CASSSQGTGANVLTF. The CDR3 DNA reads TGTGCCAGCAGCTCCCAGGGAACTGGGGCCAACGTCCTGACTTTC.

This chain uses TRBV28 with TRBJ2-3; possibly TRBD2 for D (5 bases). Trimming cost V 3 bases and J 5 bases, with 15 bases left between them. Germline V gene lookup returns CDR1 MDHEN and CDR2 SYDVKM. The CDR3 loop spans 15 amino acids. CDR3 in DNA: TGTGCCAGCAGTTTCACTAGTCCCCCCGGAGATACGCAGTATTTT. It specifies CASSFTSPPGDTQYF. Drawing the rest from reference TRBV28 and TRBJ2-3, the complete variable domain is DVKVTQSSRYLVKRTGEKVFLECVQDMDHENMFWYRQDPGLGLRLIYFSYDVKMKEKGDIPEGYSVSREKKERFSLILESASTNQTSMYLCASSFTSPPGDTQYFGPGTRLTVL.

V usage is TRBV6-5 and J usage is TRBJ1-4, with no clear D. Trimming took 1 base from V and 7 from J, leaving 16 bases between them. CDR3 length: 16 residues. CDR1 and CDR2 from the germline V gene are MNHEY and SVGAGI. Written as DNA, the CDR3 is TGTGCCAGCAGTTACTGGGCAGGCGGGAGCAGTGAAAAACTGTTTTTT. Its translation: CASSYWAGGSSEKLFF.

The rearrangement uses TRBV11-2 and TRBJ2-7, with a tentative D call TRBD2 (6 bases). The CDR3 loop spans 14 amino acids. Germline-derived CDR1 and CDR2 are SGHAT and FQNNGV. Trimming stripped 3 bases from V and 3 bases from J, with 12 bases between. CDR3 DNA sequence: TGTGCCAGCAGCTTCTACTCGGGAGACTACGAGCAGTACTTC. It specifies CASSFYSGDYEQYF.

The chain couples TRBV30 to TRBJ2-1; 7 nucleotides match TRBD2. In germline, CDR1 is GTSNPN, CDR2 SVGIG (reference sequence). Trimming cost V 3 bases and J 10 bases; bases outside gene matches: 3. The CDR3 totals 11 residues. The DNA for the CDR3 is TGTGCCTGGAGCCAAGCGGGAGAGCAGTTCTTC. This sequence encodes CAWSQAGEQFF. Full variable domain (remainder filled in from reference TRBV30 and TRBJ2-1): SQTIHQWPATLVQPVGSPLSLECTVEGTSNPNLYWYRQAAGRGLQLLFYSVGIGQISSEVPQNLSASRPQDRQFILSSKKLLLSDSGFYLCAWSQAGEQFFGPGTRLTVL.

In this sample, this clone turned up a few times. This sequence joins TRBV5-6 and TRBJ1-3, with TRBD1 as a possible D gene (6 bases). CDR1 is SGHDT and CDR2 is YYEEEE in the germline V gene. The CDR3 loop spans 15 amino acids. V was trimmed by 4 bases and J by 0 bases, leaving 11 bases between them. The CDR3 nucleotides are TGTGCCAGCAGCCGACAGGTCAACTCTGGAAACACCATATATTTT. Its protein is CASSRQVNSGNTIYF.

The chain joins TRBV15 to TRBJ1-1; 8 bases agree with TRBD1. Per the germline V gene, CDR1 is LNHNV and CDR2 is YYDKDF (reference sequence). The J segment lost 6 bases and the V segment lost 2 bases, leaving 8 bases of the junction unmatched. The CDR3 is made up of 15 amino acids. CDR3 amino acids: CATSRLQGDGAEAFF. The CDR3 DNA is TGTGCCACCAGCAGACTACAGGGGGATGGGGCTGAAGCTTTCTTT.

The rearrangement joins TRBV7-6 to TRBJ2-5; D might be TRBD2 (6 bases). CDR1 is SGHVS and CDR2 is FNYEAQ in the germline V gene. V lost 1 base and J lost 1, with 10 bases in between. This CDR3 is built from 15 residues. The CDR3 spells CASSLGAGSQETQYF. As DNA, the CDR3 is TGTGCCAGCAGCTTAGGGGCGGGAAGCCAAGAGACCCAGTACTTC.

The V call is TRBV28, the J call TRBJ1-6, with a weak D call TRBD1 (6 bases). V lost 6 bases and J lost 8, with 14 bases in between. Germline V gene sequence: CDR1 MDHEN, CDR2 SYDVKM. The CDR3 sequence is 14 residues long. Here the CDR3 DNA reads TGTGCCAGCAGCCGGACAGCGCCGGATTCACCCCTCCACTTT. This gives the protein CASSRTAPDSPLHF. Full variable domain (outside the CDR3, taken from reference TRBV28 and TRBJ1-6): DVKVTQSSRYLVKRTGEKVFLECVQDMDHENMFWYRQDPGLGLRLIYFSYDVKMKEKGDIPEGYSVSREKKERFSLILESASTNQTSMYLCASSRTAPDSPLHFGNGTRLTVT.

V is TRBV28 and J is TRBJ1-2, with a tentative D call TRBD1 (5 bases). CDR1 MDHEN and CDR2 SYDVKM come from the germline V gene. V dropped 6 bases and J dropped 4 bases, with 15 bases sitting between them. CDR3 length: 14 amino acids. The CDR3 spells CASSYQGGSYGYTF. CDR3 nucleotides: TGTGCCAGCAGCTATCAGGGAGGGTCCTATGGCTACACCTTC.

J is TRBJ1-3 and V is TRBV30, with D maybe TRBD1 (6 bases). The germline V and J ends were trimmed by 5 bases and 6 bases, with 17 bases remaining between them. CDR3 length equals 14 residues. The germline CDR1 and CDR2 sequences are GTSNPN and SVGIG (reference sequence). The CDR3 DNA follows: TGTGCCTGGCGATACAGGGAAATCCCAAACACCATATATTTT. This encodes CAWRYREIPNTIYF.